Shown below are 18 T cell receptor beta chains from a single sample sequenced in a study of human T cells and chemical hapten exposure (dated by TCRdb to the early 2020s). Receptors were amplified or captured by RACE. The data were produced on a NextSeq 500. TCRdb reanalyzed the raw reads on its own, using fastp at Q25 for trimming and MiXCR for clone calling, and kept in-frame beta chains. Each entry is one CDR3 protein sequence, shown with its most common DNA and genes. This sample is represented by some 36,000 distinct CDR3 sequences; 10% of them were singletons. The ten top clones hold roughly a quarter of the sample. The label giving this sample's time point can be read as: pre-sensitization, week 0. In light of the paper, this sample's treatment or condition label describes: therapeutic diphenylcyclopropenone sensitization with weekly scalp DPC. Total RNA was extracted from unfractionated whole blood collected in Tempus Blood RNA tubes.

The source material was whole blood, sampled in connection with sensitization to the hapten diphenylcyclopropenone (DPC). Receptors were obtained from a man between 50 and 59 years old with alopecia areata. Some clones in this sample may be carry-over from other donors' samples.

This clonotype was counted between two and nine times. J is TRBJ2-7 and V is TRBV5-5; D might be TRBD1 or TRBD2, each matching 6 bases. The CDR3 is 17 amino acids. Trimming left V 4 bases short and J 2 bases short, with 22 bases between. Germline CDR1 and CDR2: SGHKS and YYEKEE (reference sequence). CDR3 DNA: TGTGCCAGCAGCGGCGGGATTCTTGGGACACTCACCTACGAGCAGTACTTC. It encodes CASSGGILGTLTYEQYF.

This chain connects TRBV5-4 to TRBJ2-1; D is ambiguous. The CDR3 is 12 amino acids. The germline V and J ends were trimmed by 4 bases and 5 bases, with 7 bases remaining between them. From germline, CDR1 is SGHNT and CDR2 YYREEE (reference sequence). As DNA, the CDR3 is TGTGCCAGCAGCCCAAAGGACAATGAGCAGTTCTTC. This codes for CASSPKDNEQFF.

The table lists this clonotype with many counts. This sequence joins TRBV6-5 and TRBJ2-2, with a possible D match to TRBD2 (6 bases). CDR1 is MNHEY and CDR2 is SVGAGI in the germline V gene. V was cut by 4 bases and J by 0 bases, with 9 bases left in between. The CDR3 is 15 amino acids. CDR3 bases: TGTGCCAGCAGTTTTCGACTAGCGAACACCGGGGAGCTGTTTTTT. Its translation is CASSFRLANTGELFF.

This clonotype was seen many times. The chain carries TRBV6-2 or TRBV6-3 and TRBJ2-7, with 9 nucleotides matching TRBD1. The ends lost 6 bases at V and 7 bases at J; junction bases unmatched: 4. Germline V gene lookup returns CDR1 MNHEY and CDR2 SVGEGT. The CDR3 sequence is 12 residues long. CDR3 sequence reads: CASSYDRGEQYF. CDR3 nucleotides: TGTGCCAGCAGCTACGACAGGGGGGAGCAGTACTTC.

This clonotype was picked up many times. The V gene is TRBV27, the J gene TRBJ2-3; D is unclear. The CDR3 runs 13 residues. CDR1 and CDR2 from the germline V gene are MNHEY and SMNVEV (reference sequence). With 2 bases removed from V and 6 bases from J, the gap between germline ends came to 9 bases. The CDR3, as DNA: TGTGCCAGCAGTTTAAGTAGAGCTGATACGCAGTATTTT. Amino acid sequence: CASSLSRADTQYF.

This chain connects TRBV11-3 to TRBJ2-2; 7 bases agree with TRBD2. CDR1 is SGHNT and CDR2 is YENEEA in the germline V gene. There are 18 residues in the CDR3. The junction had 16 bases not matched to a gene; V was cut back by 1 base and J by 8 bases. The DNA for the CDR3 is TGTGCCAGCAGCTTAGGTTCGGGGCGTGGGCTAGCGGCTGGGGAGCTGTTTTTT. Protein sequence: CASSLGSGRGLAAGELFF.

This clonotype occurred a few times. An end of the junction does not agree with germline; a read error may underlie this. The chain couples TRBV2 to TRBJ2-7; the D gene could be TRBD1 or TRBD2 (6 bases each). Per the germline V gene, CDR1 is SNHLY and CDR2 is FYNNEI. The CDR3 consists of 10 residues. The CDR3 loop is CASTEGQAVF. CDR3 DNA: TGTGCCAGCACGGAGGGACAAGCAGTCTTC.

A few counts support this clonotype. The chain combines TRBV27 with TRBJ2-1; D might be TRBD2 (5 bases). The CDR3 sequence is 15 residues long. Germline CDR1 MNHEY, CDR2 SMNVEV (reference sequence). Trimming took off 0 bases at V and 8 bases at J, with 14 bases between the two ends. The DNA of the CDR3 is TGTGCCAGCAGTTTATCGGTCCAAGGGCGGGATGAGCAGTTCTTC. This codes for CASSLSVQGRDEQFF.

Here the CDR3 DNA reads TGTGCCAGCAGGGGGCCCACCGGGGAGCTGTTTTTT. It encodes CASRGPTGELFF. The chain couples TRBV2 to TRBJ2-2; the D gene is possibly TRBD1 (5 bases). V lost 6 bases and J lost 4, with 6 bases in between. CDR3 length equals 12 residues. CDR1 and CDR2 from the germline V gene are SNHLY and FYNNEI.

The V and J genes are TRBV6-1 and TRBJ2-7; D is possibly TRBD1 (5 bases). The CDR3 sequence is 13 residues long. Germline loops: CDR1 MNHNS, CDR2 SASEGT. Trimming cost V 6 bases and J 5 bases, with 14 bases left between them. The chain's CDR3 is CASRVQGRDEQYF. The CDR3 DNA reads as TGTGCCAGCAGAGTCCAGGGTAGAGACGAGCAGTACTTC.

This clonotype was picked up many times. J is TRBJ2-3 and V is TRBV7-2; D not certain. Germline V gene data show CDR1 as SGHTA and CDR2 as FQGNSA. The CDR3 is 13 amino acids. V was cut by 1 base and J by 0 bases, with 2 bases left in between. The CDR3 loop reads CASSLDSTDTQYF. As DNA, the CDR3 is TGTGCCAGCAGCTTAGACAGCACAGATACGCAGTATTTT. Supplemented by reference TRBV7-2 and TRBJ2-3, the full variable domain reads GAGVSQSPSNKVTEKGKDVELRCDPISGHTALYWYRQSLGQGLEFLIYFQGNSAPDKSGLPSDRFSAERTGGSVSTLTIQRTQQEDSAVYLCASSLDSTDTQYFGPGTRLTVL.

This clonotype has only a few counts. The chain couples TRBV28 to TRBJ2-1, with D possibly being TRBD2 (5 bases). Germline V gene sequence: CDR1 MDHEN, CDR2 SYDVKM. With 11 bases removed from V and 2 bases from J, the gap between germline ends came to 25 bases. This CDR3 has 17 amino acids. The CDR3 region has the DNA TGTGCCGGACGGAAGGGCGGGCTAACCCCTCCCTACAATGAGCAGTTCTTC. Protein: CAGRKGGLTPPYNEQFF. Complete variable domain (other parts from reference TRBV28 and TRBJ2-1): DVKVTQSSRYLVKRTGEKVFLECVQDMDHENMFWYRQDPGLGLRLIYFSYDVKMKEKGDIPEGYSVSREKKERFSLILESASTNQTSMYLCAGRKGGLTPPYNEQFFGPGTRLTVL.

This clonotype was counted at least ten times. This sequence joins TRBV6-2 or TRBV6-3 and TRBJ2-6; D unresolved. CDR3 length equals 14 residues. CDR1 and CDR2 from the germline V gene are MNHEY and SVGEGT. V was shortened by 4 bases and J by 0 bases, with 4 bases between the two germline ends. The CDR3 loop is CASSWDSGANVLTF. The CDR3 DNA reads as TGTGCCAGCAGTTGGGACTCTGGGGCCAACGTCCTGACTTTC.

This clonotype was seen a handful of times. The chain couples TRBV5-4 to TRBJ1-4; D is unclear. V lost 0 bases, J lost 10 bases, and 7 bases lay in between. The CDR3 length is 12 residues. Looked up from germline, CDR1 is SGHNT and CDR2 is YYREEE (reference sequence). This CDR3 is CASSLEGGKLFF. DNA of the CDR3: TGTGCCAGCAGCTTGGAAGGCGGAAAACTGTTTTTT.

The V and J genes are TRBV7-2 and TRBJ1-2; the D is unclear. V was shortened by 6 bases and J by 3 bases, with 17 bases between the two germline ends. CDR3 length: 15 residues. Germline-derived CDR1 and CDR2 are SGHTA and FQGNSA. The chain's CDR3 is CASSPLSTQYYGYTF. The CDR3 DNA reads as TGTGCCAGCAGTCCATTAAGTACTCAGTACTATGGCTACACCTTC.

The J gene is TRBJ2-7, the V gene TRBV29-1; tentatively, D is TRBD1 (6 bases). With 4 bases removed from V and 6 bases from J, the gap between germline ends came to 19 bases. Germline V gene sequence: CDR1 SQVTM, CDR2 ANQGSEA. The CDR3 consists of 14 residues. The CDR3 DNA reads as TGCAGCGTTGGGGTCAGGGGATGGGAACGCGAGCAGTACTTC. Translated: CSVGVRGWEREQYF.

By sample share, this clonotype is medium-sized. This chain connects TRBV7-8 to TRBJ2-7; D not resolved. The germline V gene has CDR1 SGHVS and CDR2 FQNEAQ. V lost 5 bases, J lost 0 bases, and 8 bases lay in between. The CDR3 is 13 residues long. The CDR3 is CASSPAPSYEQYF. In DNA form, the CDR3 reads TGTGCCAGCAGCCCGGCCCCCTCCTACGAGCAGTACTTC.

This clonotype was observed many times. CDR3 loop: CSVAQGQGSGSEQYF. The DNA for the CDR3 is TGCAGCGTCGCCCAGGGACAGGGATCAGGGTCCGAGCAGTACTTC. V usage is TRBV29-1 and J usage is TRBJ2-7; 9 bases line up with TRBD1. V gave up 6 bases and J gave up 6 bases; unmatched junction bases: 15. The CDR3 contains 15 residues. Per germline, CDR1 SQVTM and CDR2 ANQGSEA.